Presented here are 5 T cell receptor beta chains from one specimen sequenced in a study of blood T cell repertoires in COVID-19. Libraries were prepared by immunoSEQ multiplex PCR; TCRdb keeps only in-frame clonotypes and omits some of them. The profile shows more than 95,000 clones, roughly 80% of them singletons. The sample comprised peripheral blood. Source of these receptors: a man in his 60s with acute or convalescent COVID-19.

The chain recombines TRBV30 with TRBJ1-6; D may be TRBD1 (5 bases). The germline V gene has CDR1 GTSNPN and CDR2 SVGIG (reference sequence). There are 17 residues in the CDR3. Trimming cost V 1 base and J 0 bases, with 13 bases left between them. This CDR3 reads CAWSGYRQSSYNSPLHF. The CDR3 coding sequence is TGTGCCTGGAGTGGCTACAGACAGAGCTCCTATAATTCACCCCTCCACTTT.

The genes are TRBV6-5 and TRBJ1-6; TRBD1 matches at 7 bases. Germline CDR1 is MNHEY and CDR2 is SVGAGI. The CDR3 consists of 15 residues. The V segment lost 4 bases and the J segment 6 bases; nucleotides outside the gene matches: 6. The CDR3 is CASSSRQGGNSPLHF. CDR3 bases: TGTGCCAGCAGTTCGCGACAGGGCGGTAATTCACCCCTCCACTTT.

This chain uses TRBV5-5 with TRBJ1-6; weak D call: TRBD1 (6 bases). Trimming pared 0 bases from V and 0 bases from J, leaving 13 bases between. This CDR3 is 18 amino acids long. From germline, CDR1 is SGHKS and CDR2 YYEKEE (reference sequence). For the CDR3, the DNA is TGTGCCAGCAGCTTGGAGGGGGTCCAGAGCTCCTATAATTCACCCCTCCACTTT. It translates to CASSLEGVQSSYNSPLHF.

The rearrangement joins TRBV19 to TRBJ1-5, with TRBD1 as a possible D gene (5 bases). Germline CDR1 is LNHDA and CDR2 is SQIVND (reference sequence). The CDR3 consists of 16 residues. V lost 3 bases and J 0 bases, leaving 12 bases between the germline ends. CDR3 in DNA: TGTGCCAGTAGTATGACGGGGGTCGATAGCAATCAGCCCCAGCATTTT. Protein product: CASSMTGVDSNQPQHF.

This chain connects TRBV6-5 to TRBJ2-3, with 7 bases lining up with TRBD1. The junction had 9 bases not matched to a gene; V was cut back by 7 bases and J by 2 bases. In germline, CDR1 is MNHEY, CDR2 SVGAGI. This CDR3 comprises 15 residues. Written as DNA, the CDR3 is TGTGCCAGCATTACAGGGGCCCTCCACACAGATACGCAGTATTTT. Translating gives CASITGALHTDTQYF.